Following are 8 T cell receptor beta chains from one sample sequenced in a study of T cell responses to AZD1222 COVID-19 vaccine. The assay was immunoSEQ multiplex PCR, and TCRdb's table has in-frame clones only and misses some. The table includes about 140,000 clones, around 93% detected once. Sample: peripheral blood, taken 28 days after the second AZD1222 dose. The receptors originated from an adult who received the AZD1222 COVID-19 vaccine.

The V gene is TRBV28, the J gene TRBJ1-1; a possible D gene is TRBD1 (6 bases). V was trimmed by 7 bases and J by 4 bases, leaving 10 bases between them. This CDR3 has 12 amino acids. Germline assignment: CDR1 MDHEN and CDR2 SYDVKM. The CDR3 sequence: CASNGGATEAFF. The CDR3 nucleotides are TGTGCCAGCAACGGGGGGGCCACTGAAGCTTTCTTT.

V is TRBV19 and J is TRBJ1-1; the match to TRBD1 covers 10 bases. The CDR3 is 12 residues long. The V gene's germline CDR1 is LNHDA and CDR2 SQIVND (reference sequence). V gave up 8 bases and J gave up 4 bases; unmatched junction bases: 1. CDR3 region: CASRDRGTEAFF. CDR3 in DNA: TGTGCCAGTCGGGACAGGGGCACTGAAGCTTTCTTT.

J is TRBJ1-1 and V is TRBV11-2; D call uncertain. From germline, CDR1 is SGHAT and CDR2 FQNNGV. Trimming removed 1 base at V and 4 bases at J, with 1 base between. This CDR3 is 11 amino acids long. Here the CDR3 reads CASSLVTEAFF. The CDR3 bases are TGTGCCAGCAGCTTAGTCACTGAAGCTTTCTTT.

V is TRBV7-3 and J is TRBJ1-1; D is undetermined. The V end lost 8 bases, the J end lost 3 bases, and 13 bases lay between the germline ends. This CDR3 is built from 13 residues. Per germline, CDR1 SGHTA and CDR2 FQGTGA. The CDR3 DNA reads as TGTGCCAGCCGGGTGGCGCAGGACACTGAAGCTTTCTTT. The encoded protein is CASRVAQDTEAFF.

As to this clone: Within the sample, other DNA sequences also encode this same CDR3. The chain carries TRBV9 and TRBJ2-7; 7 bases match TRBD2. V shed 0 bases, J shed 2 bases, and the junction held 5 bases outside the gene matches. The CDR3 has 15 amino acids. CDR1 is SGDLS and CDR2 is YYNGEE in the germline V gene. CDR3 sequence reads: CASSVGLAGAYEQYF. CDR3 in DNA: TGTGCCAGCAGCGTAGGTTTGGCGGGGGCCTACGAGCAGTACTTC.

This clone was observed a single time. This chain uses TRBV4-3 with TRBJ1-4; D unresolved. CDR3 length equals 17 residues. The germline V and J ends were trimmed by 0 bases and 7 bases, with 18 bases remaining between them. CDR1 is LGHNA, CDR2 YSLEER, per germline. This CDR3 reads CASSQDVGGNALEKLFF. The CDR3 region has the DNA TGCGCCAGCAGCCAAGATGTAGGCGGCAACGCACTTGAAAAACTGTTTTTT.

This clone appeared once. The chain is built from TRBV29-1 and TRBJ2-1, with TRBD1 matching over 7 bases. CDR3 length: 12 residues. V was clipped by 6 bases and J by 5 bases; unmatched bases: 4. Germline lookup yields CDR1 SQVTM and CDR2 ANQGSEA. CDR3 protein: CSVDRRNNEQFF. The DNA for the CDR3 is TGCAGCGTGGACAGGAGAAACAATGAGCAGTTCTTC.

CDR3 sequence reads: CASRGGQGFYGYTF. The CDR3 bases are TGTGCCAGCAGGGGGGGACAGGGGTTCTATGGCTACACCTTC. The V gene is TRBV28, the J gene TRBJ1-2; TRBD1 matches 10 bases. CDR1 and CDR2 from the germline V gene are MDHEN and SYDVKM. The CDR3 sequence is 14 residues long. V was pared by 6 bases and J by 4 bases, with 5 bases of the junction left unmatched.